This T cell receptor beta chain appears in the sequencing data of a study of metastatic and nonmetastatic thyroid tumors. As for the study in general: It was across blood and tumor or nodule tissue from malignant and benign thyroid patients that repertoires were compared.

General study results and limits: Malignant thyroid tumors reportedly exceeded benign nodules significantly in TCR beta diversity, with the difference appearing in blood and tumor.

About this clone itself: Its antigen is not known.

All patients reached thyroid surgery having received no treatment beforehand. From the PCR reads, TCRdb re-called clones with MiXCR. Among 15,000 to 20,000 clones listed, more than 30% were seen once. Germline CDR1 reads MNHEY; CDR2 reads SVGAGI. The CDR3 runs to 14 residues. Unmatched junction bases numbered 0, after V lost 2 bases and J lost 7 bases. The sequence was collected from a female donor with papillary thyroid cancer or a benign thyroid nodule (not recorded which). Some clones in this sample may be carry-over from other donors' samples. V usage is TRBV6-5 and J usage is TRBJ2-2; TRBD2 matches at 11 bases. The sample was tumor tissue. As DNA, the CDR3 is TGTGCCAGCAGTTACACTAGCGGGGGCGGGGAGCTGTTTTTT. Its protein is CASSYTSGGGELFF.